This T cell receptor (beta chain) was sequenced for a study of cytomegalovirus exposure and HLA in healthy donors. Study context: Around 200 million T cells yielded some 100 million unique TCR beta sequences, as an earlier analysis found. Study-level points and caveats: Researchers reported from a later analysis that most CMV-associated TCR beta chains appeared HLA-restricted.

Of note for this clone: Antigen: not known.

J was trimmed by 6 bases and V by 4 bases; bases with no gene match: 10. The CDR3 extends over 15 amino acids. CDR1 is KGHSH and CDR2 is LQKENI in the germline V gene. The primer mix had 60 Vbeta and 13 Jbeta primers. Some clones are missing from TCRdb's copy, which holds only in-frame ones; the method was immunoSEQ multiplex PCR. Among some 200,000 clones, over 60% were seen once, and the ten largest hold 15% to 18%. This TCR came from a man aged 35 to 55 in good health and CMV-seronegative. The chain links TRBV18 to TRBJ1-2; 8 bases fit TRBD1. Sequenced material: PBMCs. The CDR3 spells CASSRARGQVDGYTF. The CDR3 nucleotides are TGTGCCAGCTCACGAGCCAGGGGGCAAGTTGATGGCTACACCTTC.